This T cell receptor (beta chain) was documented in a study of T cell repertoires in cytomegalovirus infection. Whole-study context: Alongside well-studied HLA-B-restricted CMV epitopes, recently identified HLA-C-restricted CMV epitopes were also used. Both a matching HLA type and CMV infection were indicated by public TCR beta signatures. Study findings and constraints: HLA-C-restricted, CMV-specific TCR beta clonotypes were dominant ex vivo.

From the reads, TCRdb called clonotypes with MiXCR, one entry per CDR3 protein. Counted here are 800,000 to 950,000 distinct CDR3 sequences, 32% occurring once; the ten biggest clones make up over 10%. This clonotype showed up just a few times. As yet, its antigen is unknown. One end of the junction varies from germline; a read error may be responsible. This clonotype originated in a human donor in good health (CMV status not recorded). Some clones in this sample may be carry-over from other donors' samples. The material was cultured CD8+ T cells from PBMCs, obtained from culture after CMV antigen stimulation.

The CDR3 DNA sequence: TGTGCCAGCAGTCCCGGGACAGGGCGGCTCTTC. Protein: CASSPGTGRLF. The chain links TRBV6-2 or TRBV6-3 to TRBJ2-1; 9 bases map to TRBD1. The CDR3 has 11 residues. The germline gives CDR1 MNHEY, CDR2 SVGEGT.